One and the same sample provided the 21 T cell receptor beta chains below, sequenced in a study of T-cell reconstitution after alpha-beta-depleted transplantation in children. Unique molecular identifiers featured in how the TCRbeta library was prepared. Each CDR3 protein is one row after TCRdb ran MiXCR on the PCR reads. The top ten hold around 6.2% of the sample, which has over 200,000 distinct CDR3 sequences, 8.5% to 10% seen once. This specimen consisted of PBMCs from the stem cell graft donor, obtained from the stem cell graft. The source is a human donor who donated a stem cell graft to a child with acute lymphoblastic leukemia.

This clonotype was picked up many times. V is TRBV6-5 and J is TRBJ2-1; TRBD2 matches at 8 bases. Trimming at V came to 6 bases and at J to 10 bases, leaving 5 bases not matched to a gene. Per germline, CDR1 MNHEY and CDR2 SVGAGI. This CDR3 has 12 amino acids. DNA for the CDR3: TGTGCCAGCAGCCAGAGCGGGAGCGAGCAGTTCTTC. It is translated as CASSQSGSEQFF.

The chain recombines TRBV12-3 or TRBV12-4 with TRBJ1-2, with D unresolved. This CDR3 comprises 12 residues. The germline V and J ends were trimmed by 2 bases and 8 bases, with 9 bases remaining between them. The CDR3 sequence is CASSLSREGYTF. CDR3 bases: TGTGCCAGCAGTTTATCCCGGGAGGGCTACACCTTC.

This clonotype was detected ten times or more. This rearrangement joins TRBV25-1 to TRBJ1-1, with D unresolved. The CDR3 extends over 15 amino acids. Germline V gene sequence: CDR1 MGHDK, CDR2 SYGVNS. V dropped 2 bases and J dropped 2 bases, with 12 bases sitting between them. The CDR3 nucleotides read TGTGCCAGCAGTGAAACCAGATTTTTAAACACTGAAGCTTTCTTT. This gives the protein CASSETRFLNTEAFF.

This clonotype was counted ten times or more. V is TRBV20-1 and J is TRBJ1-4; D may be TRBD1 (6 bases). The germline V and J ends were trimmed by 3 bases and 8 bases, with 10 bases remaining between them. Germline CDR1 DFQATT, CDR2 SNEGSKA (reference sequence). This CDR3 comprises 12 residues. The CDR3 sequence is CSASGTKEKLFF. As DNA, the CDR3 is TGCAGTGCTAGCGGGACAAAAGAAAAACTGTTTTTT.

There are a few counts of this clonotype. V and J are TRBV12-3 or TRBV12-4 and TRBJ2-3; TRBD2 matches at 7 bases. This CDR3 region has 13 residues. The J segment lost 2 bases and the V segment lost 7 bases, leaving 3 bases of the junction unmatched. The DNA for the CDR3 is TGTGCCAGCACGGGGGGACCCACAGATACGCAGTATTTT. It yields the protein CASTGGPTDTQYF.

The chain employs TRBV29-1 and TRBJ1-5; maybe TRBD1 (5 bases). CDR1 and CDR2 from the germline V gene are SQVTM and ANQGSEA. The CDR3 totals 14 residues. V was pared by 4 bases and J by 0 bases, with 10 bases between. In DNA form, the CDR3 reads TGCAGCGTTGGGGACGGATATAGCAATCAGCCCCAGCATTTT. Protein sequence: CSVGDGYSNQPQHF.

The chain couples TRBV6-1 to TRBJ2-2; 10 positions agree with TRBD1. Trimming took 6 bases from V and 1 from J; bases not matched to a gene: 2. This CDR3 is built from 15 residues. Germline CDR1 reads MNHNS; CDR2 reads SASEGT. CDR3 in amino acids: CASRTGGENTGELFF. CDR3 in DNA: TGTGCCAGCAGGACAGGGGGCGAGAACACCGGGGAGCTGTTTTTT.

This clonotype showed up just a few times. This chain uses TRBV5-5 with TRBJ1-4; D uncertain. V was clipped by 3 bases and J by 0 bases, with 6 bases between them. The CDR3 sequence is 14 residues long. The germline V gene has CDR1 SGHKS and CDR2 YYEKEE (reference sequence). The CDR3 loop reads CASSSTTTNEKLFF. CDR3 sequence (DNA): TGTGCCAGCAGCTCAACAACAACTAATGAAAAACTGTTTTTT.

This chain joins TRBV7-6 and TRBJ1-5, with no clear D. This CDR3 comprises 14 residues. Trimming pared 5 bases from V and 0 bases from J, leaving 8 bases between. Germline V gene lookup returns CDR1 SGHVS and CDR2 FNYEAQ. CDR3 region: CASSPKSSNQPQHF. The CDR3 region has the DNA TGTGCCAGCAGCCCCAAGAGTAGCAATCAGCCCCAGCATTTT.

This sequence joins TRBV7-7 and TRBJ2-1, with 8 bases lining up with TRBD1. Per the germline V gene, CDR1 is SSHAT and CDR2 is FNYEAQ (reference sequence). V was clipped by 5 bases and J by 6 bases; unmatched bases: 9. The CDR3 loop spans 15 amino acids. For the CDR3, the DNA is TGTGCCAGCAGCCTCCGGGACAGGAGTGGCAATGAGCAGTTCTTC. Its translation is CASSLRDRSGNEQFF.

The sample holds a few counts of this clonotype. The CDR3 DNA follows: TGCAGCGGTCGAGGGGGGGGTTTACAAGAGACCCAGTACTTC. Protein: CSGRGGGLQETQYF. V and J are TRBV29-1 and TRBJ2-5; a possible D gene is TRBD2 (7 bases). V was shortened by 7 bases and J by 2 bases, with 17 bases between the two germline ends. Germline assignment: CDR1 SQVTM and CDR2 ANQGSEA. This CDR3 contains 14 residues.

This clonotype was seen at least ten times. The chain combines TRBV5-1 with TRBJ2-1, with a possible D match to TRBD1 (5 bases). This CDR3 contains 14 residues. V lost 2 bases and J lost 5, with 11 bases in between. The germline V gene encodes CDR1 SGHRS and CDR2 YFSETQ. As DNA, the CDR3 is TGCGCCAGCAGCTTACGACAGCTCAACAATGAGCAGTTCTTC. It yields the protein CASSLRQLNNEQFF. Drawing the rest from reference TRBV5-1 and TRBJ2-1, the complete variable domain is KAGVTQTPRYLIKTRGQQVTLSCSPISGHRSVSWYQQTPGQGLQFLFEYFSETQRNKGNFPGRFSGRQFSNSRSEMNVSTLELGDSALYLCASSLRQLNNEQFFGPGTRLTVL.

V gene TRBV19 combines with J gene TRBJ1-4; the D is unclear. The CDR3 consists of 14 residues. V gave up 6 bases and J gave up 7 bases, with 15 bases separating them. Looked up from germline, CDR1 is LNHDA and CDR2 is SQIVND (reference sequence). The CDR3 spells CASSPVGFGEKLFF. DNA for the CDR3: TGTGCCAGTAGCCCTGTAGGTTTTGGTGAAAAACTGTTTTTT.

This clonotype has a handful of counts. V usage is TRBV12-3 or TRBV12-4 and J usage is TRBJ1-1; D is unresolved. The CDR3 sequence is 15 residues long. Trimming left V 1 base short and J 3 bases short, with 12 bases between. The CDR3, as DNA: TGTGCCAGCAGTTTAGTGTTAGGGCAGCACACTGAAGCTTTCTTT. Its translation: CASSLVLGQHTEAFF.

In this sample, this clonotype turned up many times. The rearrangement joins TRBV27 to TRBJ1-6; D may be TRBD1 (6 bases). The CDR3 runs 14 residues. The germline V and J ends were trimmed by 6 bases and 7 bases, with 13 bases remaining between them. CDR1 is MNHEY, CDR2 SMNVEV, per germline (reference sequence). CDR3 amino acids: CASSVGTTNSPLHF. The DNA of the CDR3 is TGTGCCAGCAGCGTCGGGACAACCAATTCACCCCTCCACTTT.

V and J are TRBV10-3 and TRBJ1-2; D is unresolved. CDR3 length equals 13 residues. The V gene lost 0 bases and the J gene lost 7 bases, with 9 bases spanning the gap. Per germline, CDR1 ENHRY and CDR2 SYGVKD. CDR3 nucleotides: TGTGCCATCAGTGAGTCGAGAACGAGTGGCTACACCTTC. Translated, it gives CAISESRTSGYTF.

This clonotype was found many times. The CDR3 DNA reads as TGTGCCAGTTCTGCTAGCGGGAGAGACAATGAGCAGTTCTTC. Its translation: CASSASGRDNEQFF. The gene calls are TRBV18 and TRBJ2-1; TRBD2 matches at 10 bases. The germline V gene encodes CDR1 KGHSH and CDR2 LQKENI. V dropped 9 bases and J dropped 5; count of bases not matched to a gene: 7. The CDR3 has 14 amino acids.

The CDR3 DNA reads TGCAGTGCCCCGGGACAGAGTAATTCACCCCTCCACTTT. This gives the protein CSAPGQSNSPLHF. The J gene is TRBJ1-6, the V gene TRBV20-1, with 7 bases lining up with TRBD1. The CDR3 runs to 13 residues. The V gene end was trimmed by 6 bases and the J gene end by 6 bases; junction bases not matched to a gene: 5. Per germline, CDR1 DFQATT and CDR2 SNEGSKA (reference sequence).

This clonotype was recorded a few times. The chain links TRBV5-1 to TRBJ2-1; D is possibly TRBD2 (5 bases). Germline assignment: CDR1 SGHRS and CDR2 YFSETQ. The germline V and J ends were trimmed by 4 bases and 9 bases, with 17 bases remaining between them. This CDR3 spans 14 amino acids. CDR3 in amino acids: CASSIGPSSGEQFF. CDR3 nucleotides: TGCGCCAGCAGCATCGGCCCCAGCAGCGGTGAGCAGTTCTTC.

Ten or more counts support this clonotype. The chain couples TRBV5-6 to TRBJ2-3; tentatively, D is TRBD2 (5 bases). Between the trimmed V and J ends, which lost 7 bases and 8 bases, there was a span of 17 bases. Germline V gene lookup returns CDR1 SGHDT and CDR2 YYEEEE. This CDR3 spans 13 amino acids. The CDR3 nucleotides read TGTGCCAGCCAATCGGTTGGTGGAGGTACGCAGTATTTT. It specifies CASQSVGGGTQYF.

The rearrangement uses TRBV5-6 and TRBJ1-2, with 7 bases matching TRBD1. The CDR3 totals 15 residues. The trim removed 4 bases at V and 3 bases at J, leaving 9 bases unmatched. CDR1 and CDR2 (germline): SGHDT, YYEEEE. CDR3 DNA sequence: TGTGCCAGCAGCCCGTTCGGGGGGACAGACTATGGCTACACCTTC. The encoded protein is CASSPFGGTDYGYTF.